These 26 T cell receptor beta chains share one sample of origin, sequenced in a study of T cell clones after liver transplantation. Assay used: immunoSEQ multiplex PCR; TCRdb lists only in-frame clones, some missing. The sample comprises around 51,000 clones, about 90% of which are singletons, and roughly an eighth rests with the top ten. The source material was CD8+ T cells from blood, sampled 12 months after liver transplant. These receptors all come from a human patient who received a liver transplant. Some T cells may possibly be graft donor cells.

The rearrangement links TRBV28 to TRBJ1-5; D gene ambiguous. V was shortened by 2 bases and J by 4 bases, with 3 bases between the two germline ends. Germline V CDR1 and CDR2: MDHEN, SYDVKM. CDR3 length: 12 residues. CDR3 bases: TGTGCCAGCAGTTTAAGGAATCAGCCCCAGCATTTT. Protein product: CASSLRNQPQHF.

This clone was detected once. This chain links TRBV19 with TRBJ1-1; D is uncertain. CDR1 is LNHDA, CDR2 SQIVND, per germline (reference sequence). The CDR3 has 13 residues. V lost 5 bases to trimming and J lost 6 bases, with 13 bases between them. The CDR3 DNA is TGTGCCAGTAGTCTAACTACAGCCTCTGAAGCTTTCTTT. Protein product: CASSLTTASEAFF.

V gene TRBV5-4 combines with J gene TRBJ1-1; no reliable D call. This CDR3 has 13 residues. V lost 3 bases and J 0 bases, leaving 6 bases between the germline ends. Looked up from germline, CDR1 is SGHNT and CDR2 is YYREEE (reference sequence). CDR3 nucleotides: TGTGCCAGCAGCTCCCACATGAACACTGAAGCTTTCTTT. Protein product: CASSSHMNTEAFF.

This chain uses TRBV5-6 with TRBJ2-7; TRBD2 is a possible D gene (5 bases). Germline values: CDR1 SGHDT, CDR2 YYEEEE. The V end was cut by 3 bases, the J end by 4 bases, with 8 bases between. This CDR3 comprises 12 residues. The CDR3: CASSWTGYEQYF. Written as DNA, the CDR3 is TGTGCCAGCAGCTGGACTGGTTACGAGCAGTACTTC. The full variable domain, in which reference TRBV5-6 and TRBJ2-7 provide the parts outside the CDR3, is DAGVTQSPTHLIKTRGQQVTLRCSPKSGHDTVSWYQQALGQGPQFIFQYYEEEERQRGNFPDRFSGHQFPNYSSELNVNALLLGDSALYLCASSWTGYEQYFGPGTRLTVT.

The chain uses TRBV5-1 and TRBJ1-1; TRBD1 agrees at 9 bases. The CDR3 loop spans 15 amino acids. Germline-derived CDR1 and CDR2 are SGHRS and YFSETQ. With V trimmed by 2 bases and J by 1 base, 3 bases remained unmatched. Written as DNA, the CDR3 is TGCGCCAGCAGCTTTGAGGGACAGGGGAACACTGAAGCTTTCTTT. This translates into CASSFEGQGNTEAFF.

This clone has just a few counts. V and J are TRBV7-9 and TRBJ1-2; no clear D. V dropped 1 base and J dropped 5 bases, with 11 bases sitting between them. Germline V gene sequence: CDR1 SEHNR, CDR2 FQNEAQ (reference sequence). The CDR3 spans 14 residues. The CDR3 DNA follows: TGTGCCAGCAGCTTAGGGCCAATTCAGTATGGCTACACCTTC. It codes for CASSLGPIQYGYTF.

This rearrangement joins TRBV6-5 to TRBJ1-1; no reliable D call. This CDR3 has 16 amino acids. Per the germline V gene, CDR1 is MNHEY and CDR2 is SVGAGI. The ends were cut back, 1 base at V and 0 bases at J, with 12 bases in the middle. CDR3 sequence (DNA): TGTGCCAGCAGTTACTTTTTGGGCAGCATGAACACTGAAGCTTTCTTT. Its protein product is CASSYFLGSMNTEAFF.

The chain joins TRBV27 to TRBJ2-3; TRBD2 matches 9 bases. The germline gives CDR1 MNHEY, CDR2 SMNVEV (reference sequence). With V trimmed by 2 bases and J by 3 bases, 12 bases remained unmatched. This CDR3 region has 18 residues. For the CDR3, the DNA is TGTGCCAGCAGTTTACTCCGCGGGGGCGGGAGGGCTACAGATACGCAGTATTTT. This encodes CASSLLRGGGRATDTQYF.

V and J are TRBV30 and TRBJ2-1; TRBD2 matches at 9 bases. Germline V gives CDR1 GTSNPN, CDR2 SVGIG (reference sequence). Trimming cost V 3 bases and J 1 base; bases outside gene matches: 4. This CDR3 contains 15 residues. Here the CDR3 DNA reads TGTGCCTGGAGAATAGCGGGAGTGTCCTACAATGAGCAGTTCTTC. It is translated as CAWRIAGVSYNEQFF.

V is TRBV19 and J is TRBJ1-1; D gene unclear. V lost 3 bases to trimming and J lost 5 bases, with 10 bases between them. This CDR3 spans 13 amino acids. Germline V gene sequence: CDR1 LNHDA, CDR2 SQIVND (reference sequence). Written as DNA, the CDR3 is TGTGCCAGTAGTATGATCCCGGGGACTGAAGCTTTCTTT. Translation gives CASSMIPGTEAFF.

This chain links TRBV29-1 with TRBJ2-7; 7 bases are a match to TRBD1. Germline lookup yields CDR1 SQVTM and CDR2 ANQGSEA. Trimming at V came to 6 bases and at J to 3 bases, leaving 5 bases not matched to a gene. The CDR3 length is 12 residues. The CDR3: CSVVTGSYEQYF. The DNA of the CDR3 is TGCAGCGTCGTGACAGGGAGCTACGAGCAGTACTTC.

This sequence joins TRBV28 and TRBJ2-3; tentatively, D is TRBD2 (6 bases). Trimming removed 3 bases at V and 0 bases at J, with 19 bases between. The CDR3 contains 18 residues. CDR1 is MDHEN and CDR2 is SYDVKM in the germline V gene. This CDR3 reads CASSFSGTSISSTDTQYF. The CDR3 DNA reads TGTGCCAGCAGTTTTTCCGGGACTTCGATTTCTAGCACAGATACGCAGTATTTT.

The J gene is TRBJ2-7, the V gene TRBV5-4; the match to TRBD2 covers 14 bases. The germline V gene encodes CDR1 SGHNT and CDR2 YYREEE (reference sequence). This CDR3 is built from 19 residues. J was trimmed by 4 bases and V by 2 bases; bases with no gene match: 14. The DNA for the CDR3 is TGTGCCAGCAGCTTCCGACTAGCGGGAGGGCCGAACCCTCTGTACGAGCAGTACTTC. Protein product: CASSFRLAGGPNPLYEQYF.

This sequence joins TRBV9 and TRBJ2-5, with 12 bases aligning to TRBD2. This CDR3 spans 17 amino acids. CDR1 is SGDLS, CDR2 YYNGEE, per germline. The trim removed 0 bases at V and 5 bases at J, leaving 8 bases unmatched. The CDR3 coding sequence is TGTGCCAGCAGCGTAGGGGCTAGCGGGAGGGCCCAGGAGACCCAGTACTTC. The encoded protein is CASSVGASGRAQETQYF.

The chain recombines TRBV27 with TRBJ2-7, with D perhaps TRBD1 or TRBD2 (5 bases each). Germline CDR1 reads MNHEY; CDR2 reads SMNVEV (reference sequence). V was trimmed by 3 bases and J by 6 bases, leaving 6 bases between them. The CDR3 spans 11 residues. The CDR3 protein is CASSFGGEQYF. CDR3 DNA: TGTGCCAGCAGTTTTGGGGGCGAGCAGTACTTC.

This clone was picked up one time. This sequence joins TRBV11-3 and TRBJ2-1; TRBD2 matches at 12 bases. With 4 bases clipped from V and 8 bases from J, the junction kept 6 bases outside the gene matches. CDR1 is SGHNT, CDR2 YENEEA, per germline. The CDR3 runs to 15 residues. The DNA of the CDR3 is TGTGCCAGCAGCTCGCGACTAGCGGGAGTTGATGAGCAGTTCTTC. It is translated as CASSSRLAGVDEQFF. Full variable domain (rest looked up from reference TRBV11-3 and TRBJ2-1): EAGVVQSPRYKIIEKKQPVAFWCNPISGHNTLYWYLQNLGQGPELLIRYENEEAVDDSQLPKDRFSAERLKGVDSTLKIQPAELGDSAVYLCASSSRLAGVDEQFFGPGTRLTVL.

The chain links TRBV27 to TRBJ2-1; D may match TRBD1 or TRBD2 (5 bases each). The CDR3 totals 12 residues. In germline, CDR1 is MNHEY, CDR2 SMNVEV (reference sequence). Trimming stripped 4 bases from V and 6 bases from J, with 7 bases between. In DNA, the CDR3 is TGTGCCAGCAGTTCGGGACCCAATGAGCAGTTCTTC. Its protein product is CASSSGPNEQFF.

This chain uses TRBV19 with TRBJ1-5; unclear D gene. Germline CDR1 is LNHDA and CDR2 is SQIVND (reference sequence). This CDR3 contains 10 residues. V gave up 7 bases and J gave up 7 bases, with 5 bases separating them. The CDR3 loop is CASNSQPQHF. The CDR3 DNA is TGTGCCAGTAACTCCCAGCCCCAGCATTTT. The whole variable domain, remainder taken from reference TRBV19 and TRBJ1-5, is DGGITQSPKYLFRKEGQNVTLSCEQNLNHDAMYWYRQDPGQGLRLIYYSQIVNDFQKGDIAEGYSVSREKKESFPLTVTSAQKNPTAFYLCASNSQPQHFGDGTRLSIL.

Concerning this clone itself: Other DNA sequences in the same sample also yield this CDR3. DNA for the CDR3: TGCAGCGTTGAAGATCTTGGGGGGTCGAGCTCCTACAATGAGCAGTTCTTC. Translated: CSVEDLGGSSSYNEQFF. J is TRBJ2-1 and V is TRBV29-1; weak D call: TRBD2 (6 bases). CDR3 size: 17 residues. Between the trimmed V and J ends, which lost 0 bases and 0 bases, there was a span of 15 bases. Germline CDR1 reads SQVTM; CDR2 reads ANQGSEA.

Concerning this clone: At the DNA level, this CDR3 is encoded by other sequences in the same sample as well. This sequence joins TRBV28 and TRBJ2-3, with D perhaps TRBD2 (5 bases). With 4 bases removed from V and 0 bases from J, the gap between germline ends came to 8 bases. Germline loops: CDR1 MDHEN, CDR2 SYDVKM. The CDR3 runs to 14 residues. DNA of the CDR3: TGTGCCAGCAGTTACCGGGGAAGCACAGATACGCAGTATTTT. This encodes CASSYRGSTDTQYF.

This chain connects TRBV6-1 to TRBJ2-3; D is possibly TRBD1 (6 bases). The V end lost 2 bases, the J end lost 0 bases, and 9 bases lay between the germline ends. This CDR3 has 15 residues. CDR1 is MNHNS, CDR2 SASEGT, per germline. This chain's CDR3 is CASSEIQGSTDTQYF. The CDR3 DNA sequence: TGTGCCAGCAGTGAAATACAGGGTAGCACAGATACGCAGTATTTT.

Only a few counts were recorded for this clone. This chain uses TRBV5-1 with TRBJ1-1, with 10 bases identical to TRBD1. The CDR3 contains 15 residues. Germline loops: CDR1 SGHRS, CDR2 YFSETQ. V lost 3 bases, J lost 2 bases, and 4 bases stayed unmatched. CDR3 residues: CASSYGTGDNTEAFF. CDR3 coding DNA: TGCGCCAGCAGCTACGGGACAGGGGATAACACTGAAGCTTTCTTT.

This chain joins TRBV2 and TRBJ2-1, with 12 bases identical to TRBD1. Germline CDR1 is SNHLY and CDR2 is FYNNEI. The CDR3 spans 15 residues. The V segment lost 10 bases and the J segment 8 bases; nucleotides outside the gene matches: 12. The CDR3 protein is CAISSRDRGPHEQFF. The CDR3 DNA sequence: TGTGCCATCTCCTCACGGGACAGGGGGCCGCATGAGCAGTTCTTC.

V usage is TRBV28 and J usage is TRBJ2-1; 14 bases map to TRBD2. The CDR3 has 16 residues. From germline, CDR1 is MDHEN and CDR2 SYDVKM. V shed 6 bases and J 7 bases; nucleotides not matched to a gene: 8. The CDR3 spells CASSLGLAGVGNEQFF. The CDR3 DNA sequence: TGTGCCAGCAGCCTGGGACTAGCGGGAGTGGGGAATGAGCAGTTCTTC. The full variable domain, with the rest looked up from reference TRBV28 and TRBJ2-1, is DVKVTQSSRYLVKRTGEKVFLECVQDMDHENMFWYRQDPGLGLRLIYFSYDVKMKEKGDIPEGYSVSREKKERFSLILESASTNQTSMYLCASSLGLAGVGNEQFFGPGTRLTVL.

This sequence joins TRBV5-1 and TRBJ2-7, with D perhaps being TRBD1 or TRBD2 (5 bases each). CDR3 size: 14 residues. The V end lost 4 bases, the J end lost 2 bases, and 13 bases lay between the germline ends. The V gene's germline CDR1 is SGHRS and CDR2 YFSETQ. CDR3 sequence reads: CASSEGRVAYEQYF. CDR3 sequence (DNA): TGCGCCAGCAGCGAGGGCAGGGTCGCCTACGAGCAGTACTTC.

The CDR3 DNA sequence: TGTGCCAGCAGCGTAGCTAGGACAGAGGGAGAGACCCAGTACTTC. Translating gives CASSVARTEGETQYF. The V gene is TRBV9, the J gene TRBJ2-5; perhaps TRBD1 as D (6 bases). Trimming stripped 0 bases from V and 4 bases from J, with 13 bases between. The CDR3 has 15 amino acids. Germline CDR1 reads SGDLS; CDR2 reads YYNGEE. The complete variable domain, with remaining parts taken from reference TRBV9 and TRBJ2-5, reads DSGVTQTPKHLITATGQRVTLRCSPRSGDLSVYWYQQSLDQGLQFLIQYYNGEERAKGNILERFSAQQFPDLHSELNLSSLELGDSALYFCASSVARTEGETQYFGPGTRLLVL.